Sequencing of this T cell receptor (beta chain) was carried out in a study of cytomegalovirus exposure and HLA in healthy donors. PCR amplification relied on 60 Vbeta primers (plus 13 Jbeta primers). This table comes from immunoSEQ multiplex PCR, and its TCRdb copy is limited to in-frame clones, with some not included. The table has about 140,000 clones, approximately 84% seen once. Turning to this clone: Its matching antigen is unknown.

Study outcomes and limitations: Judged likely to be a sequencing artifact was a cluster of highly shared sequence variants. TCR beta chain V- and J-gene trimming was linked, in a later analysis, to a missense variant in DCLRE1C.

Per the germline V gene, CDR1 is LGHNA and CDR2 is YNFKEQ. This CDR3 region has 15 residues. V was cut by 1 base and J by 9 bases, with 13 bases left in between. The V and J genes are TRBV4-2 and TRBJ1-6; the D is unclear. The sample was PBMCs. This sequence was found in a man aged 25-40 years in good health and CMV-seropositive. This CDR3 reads CASSQGAVIGSPLHF. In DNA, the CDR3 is TGTGCCAGCAGCCAAGGGGCAGTTATCGGTTCACCCCTCCACTTT.